These T cell receptor beta chains were read from a single sample in a study of early T cells in non-severe SARS-CoV-2 infection. TCRdb fed the 5' RACE reads into MiXCR, producing one record per CDR3 protein. The sample consists of about 19,000 distinct CDR3 sequences, less than 5% of them appearing once. Sequenced material: whole blood. The receptors were sampled from an adult who was a healthcare worker with PCR-confirmed SARS-CoV-2 infection or an uninfected control (not recorded which). The CDR3 runs from the conserved cysteine through the conserved F or W. D genes are given only for firm matches. Size is stated for part of the rows, as once, few or many counts, or as a class when the clone is expanded.

clone size	V gene	J gene	D gene	CDR3 DNA	CDR3 protein
many	TRBV5-1	TRBJ1-6	TRBD1	TGCGCCAGCAGTAGGGACAGCCTAAATTCACCCCTCCACTTT	CASSRDSLNSPLHF
many	TRBV29-1	TRBJ2-7	TRBD2	TGCAGCGTTGCAGAGCGGGGGTTAAGCTCCTACGAGCAGTACTTC	CSVAERGLSSYEQYF
medium-sized	TRBV7-6	TRBJ2-3	TRBD2	TGTGCCAGCAGCTTAGGGCTAGCGGGGGGCACAGATACGCAGTATTTT	CASSLGLAGGTDTQYF
many	TRBV7-9	TRBJ1-1	-	TGTGCCAGCAGCTTGCAACACAACACTGAAGCTTTCTTT	CASSLQHNTEAFF
many	TRBV10-3	TRBJ1-6	-	TGTGCCATCAGTGGAAATCAAGGGGATAATTCACCCCTCCACTTT	CAISGNQGDNSPLHF
many	TRBV7-2	TRBJ2-3	-	TGTGCCAGCAGCTTAACGACTACTCGCACAGATACGCAGTATTTT	CASSLTTTRTDTQYF
many	TRBV3-1	TRBJ1-3	-	TGTGCCAGCAGCCGGCTCGCCAGCACTGGAAACACCATATATTTT	CASSRLASTGNTIYF
-	TRBV9	TRBJ2-3	-	TGTGCCAGCAGCGCCGACACAGATACGCAGTATTTT	CASSADTDTQYF
many	TRBV9	TRBJ2-1	-	TGTGCCAGCAGCGCAAGACTAGGAACCGATGAGCAGTTCTTC	CASSARLGTDEQFF
many	TRBV4-1	TRBJ2-3	TRBD1	TGCGCCAGCAGCCAAGGAGCCAGGGGGAATACGCAGTATTTT	CASSQGARGNTQYF
many	TRBV5-1	TRBJ1-4	-	TGCGCCAGCAGCTTAGGCGATACGGCTAATGAAAAACTGTTTTTT	CASSLGDTANEKLFF
many	TRBV9	TRBJ2-3	TRBD1	TGTGCCAGCAGCGCCTCGTTAAGGGGGCCGGGCACAGATACGCAGTATTTT	CASSASLRGPGTDTQYF
many	TRBV7-9	TRBJ1-6	-	TGTGCCAGCAGCTTCGGGGAGGATTCACCCCTCCACTTT	CASSFGEDSPLHF
many	TRBV7-2	TRBJ2-3	-	TGTGCCAGCAGCTCAGACGGTACAGGCACAGATACGCAGTATTTT	CASSSDGTGTDTQYF
many	TRBV29-1	TRBJ2-3	-	TGCAGCGTGGCTTTTTCGGATACGCAGTATTTT	CSVAFSDTQYF
many	TRBV2	TRBJ2-4	-	TGTGCCAGCAGGGACGGGCCTTTTCTGAGGGACATTCAGTACTTC	CASRDGPFLRDIQYF
few	TRBV7-9	TRBJ1-2	-	TGTGCCAGCAGCTTAGCGGCGGCAGTTGATGGCTACACCTTC	CASSLAAAVDGYTF
-	TRBV5-1	TRBJ2-5	-	TGCGCCAGCAGCCCGGACAGTGAGGGGTTAGCCCAGTACTTC	CASSPDSEGLAQYF
many	TRBV2	TRBJ1-5	-	TGTGCCAGCAAGAGTAGGAGATCTCAGCCCCAGCATTTT	CASKSRRSQPQHF
many	TRBV20-1	TRBJ1-1	-	TGCAGTGCCCAGAATAGGGAGGTGTGGACTGAAGTTTTCTTT	CSAQNREVWTEVFF
-	TRBV7-9	TRBJ2-6	-	TGTGCCAGCAGCTTATTCGGAACTGGGGCCAACGTCCTGACTTTC	CASSLFGTGANVLTF
many	TRBV29-1	TRBJ2-3	-	TGCAGCGCCCGGTACACAGATACGCAGTATTTT	CSARYTDTQYF
many	TRBV29-1	TRBJ1-1	-	TGCAGCGTTGAAGTACCCGAAGCTTTCTTT	CSVEVPEAFF
few	TRBV20-1	TRBJ2-7	-	TGCAGTGCCCCCGGTCCCCCCTACGAGCAGTACTTC	CSAPGPPYEQYF
many	TRBV2	TRBJ2-7	TRBD1	TGTGCCAGCCAGGACAGGGGATACGCCGAGCAGTACTTC	CASQDRGYAEQYF
few	TRBV6-6	TRBJ2-7	-	TGTGCCAGCAGACCAGCGGAGGGCTACGAGCAGTACTTC	CASRPAEGYEQYF
many	TRBV5-1	TRBJ1-1	-	TGCGCCAGCAGCTTGGAACAGGCAGGGCTGGGCACTGAAGCTTTCTTT	CASSLEQAGLGTEAFF
many	TRBV12-3/TRBV12-4	TRBJ1-1	-	TGTGCCAGCTCCCAGCCGAACACTGAAGCTTTCTTT	CASSQPNTEAFF
many	TRBV6-1	TRBJ1-1	-	TGTGCCAGCAGTCCTACCGAGAACACTGAAGCTTTCTTT	CASSPTENTEAFF
many	TRBV6-5	TRBJ1-1	-	TGTGCCAGCAGCGAGGGGGAAACTAAAGCTTTCTTT	CASSEGETKAFF
many	TRBV27	TRBJ1-2	TRBD1	TGTGCCAGCAGAAGACAGGGGGCAAGGGCTACATATGGCTACACCTTC	CASRRQGARATYGYTF
many	TRBV6-2/TRBV6-3	TRBJ2-7	-	TGTGCCAGCAGTTACATGGAGGGGGACGAGCAGTACTTC	CASSYMEGDEQYF
many	TRBV7-9	TRBJ2-7	-	TGTGCCAGCAGCATGGGGGCACAGGGAATCTACGAGCAGTACTTC	CASSMGAQGIYEQYF
many	TRBV4-2	TRBJ1-2	-	TGTGCCAGCAGCCCTAAAAACGGAGGGGGACGTCATGGCTACACCTTC	CASSPKNGGGRHGYTF
-	TRBV4-2	TRBJ1-6	-	TGTGCCAGCAGCCAAACCGGGAACGATAATTCACCCCTCCACTTT	CASSQTGNDNSPLHF
many	TRBV6-4	TRBJ2-2	TRBD2	TGTGCCAGCAGTGACTCGAGCGGGGGGAGCACCGGGGAGCTGTTTTTT	CASSDSSGGSTGELFF
many	TRBV18	TRBJ2-1	TRBD2	TGTGCCAGCTCACCCGCGACTAGCCACAATGAGCAGTTCTTC	CASSPATSHNEQFF
medium-sized	TRBV9	TRBJ2-3	TRBD2	TGTGCCAGCAGCGCTTTAGCGGGGGGACTTTCACGCACAGATACGCAGTATTTT	CASSALAGGLSRTDTQYF
many	TRBV7-9	TRBJ2-1	-	TGTGCCAGCAGCTGGGTAGCTGTAGTGTCCTACAATGAGCAGTTCTTC	CASSWVAVVSYNEQFF
many	TRBV14	TRBJ1-2	TRBD1	TGTGCCAGCAGCGCTGGGACAGGACCTTATGGCTACACCTTC	CASSAGTGPYGYTF
many	TRBV18	TRBJ2-3	-	TGTGCCAGCTCTGCCGACCGGGATACGCAGTATTTT	CASSADRDTQYF
-	TRBV20-1	TRBJ1-2	-	TGCAGTGCTTTCCTTGGAGGGGCATATGGCTACACCTTC	CSAFLGGAYGYTF
-	TRBV9	TRBJ1-2	TRBD1	TGTGCCAGCAGCCTTGACAGGGGATATGGCTACACCTTC	CASSLDRGYGYTF
many	TRBV29-1	TRBJ1-5	-	TGCAGCGTTGGAGGTCGGGGCCAGCCCCAGCATTTT	CSVGGRGQPQHF
many	TRBV6-6	TRBJ2-7	TRBD1	TGTGCCAGCAGGGAAATAACAGGGGGAAGCTCCTACGAGCAGTACTTC	CASREITGGSSYEQYF